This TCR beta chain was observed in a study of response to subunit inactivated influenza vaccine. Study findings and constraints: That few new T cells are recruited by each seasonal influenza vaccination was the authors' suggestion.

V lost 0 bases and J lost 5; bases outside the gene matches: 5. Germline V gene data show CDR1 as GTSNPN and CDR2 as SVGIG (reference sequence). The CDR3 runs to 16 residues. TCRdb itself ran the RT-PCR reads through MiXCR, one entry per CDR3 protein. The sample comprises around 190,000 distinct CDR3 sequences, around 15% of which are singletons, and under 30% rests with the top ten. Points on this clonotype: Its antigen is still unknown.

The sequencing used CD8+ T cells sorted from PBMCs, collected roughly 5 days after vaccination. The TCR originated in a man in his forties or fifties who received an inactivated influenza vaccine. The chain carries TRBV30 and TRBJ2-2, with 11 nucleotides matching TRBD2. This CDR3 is CAWSVFPSGRTGELFF. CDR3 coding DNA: TGTGCCTGGAGTGTATTCCCTAGCGGGAGGACCGGGGAGCTGTTTTTT.